This T cell receptor (beta chain) was identified in a study of PD-L1 blockade in urothelial cancer. Losses at the gene ends were 0 bases for V and 7 bases for J; bases not matched to a gene: 6. This CDR3 has 16 amino acids. CDR1 and CDR2 from the germline V gene are SGHAT and FQDESV (reference sequence). Time point denoted: pretreatment peripheral blood. Each PCR reaction had synthetic TCR analog templates spiked into it. Sequenced by immunoSEQ multiplex PCR; TCRdb stores in-frame clones only, minus some. This table has 30,000 to 35,000 clones, about 87% appearing once. This chain links TRBV11-1 with TRBJ1-6; 7 bases match TRBD1. This material consisted of PBMCs, taken around atezolizumab (anti-PD-L1) treatment. The source of this sequence is a man in his fifties or sixties with urothelial cancer. The CDR3 coding sequence is TGTGCCAGCAGCTTAGCGATTGCAGGGGGAAATTCACCCCTCCACTTT. Residues: CASSLAIAGGNSPLHF.